This T cell receptor beta chain was captured by sequencing in a study of cytomegalovirus exposure and HLA in healthy donors. Overall study: Of several hundred genotyped donors, 80% to 85% grouped in the Caucasian-associated ancestry cluster.

Germline V gene data show CDR1 as MNHNS and CDR2 as SASEGT. The CDR3 is 14 amino acids. V lost 10 bases to trimming and J lost 1 base, with 14 bases between them. Primers: 60 Vbeta forward and 13 Jbeta reverse. Method: immunoSEQ multiplex PCR; TCRdb's copy keeps in-frame clones and lacks some. The table lists approximately 200,000 clones, over 75% of them singletons. Study conclusions and caveats: Later analysis placed DRB1 highest and HLA-C lowest in TCR association rates, which differed by HLA locus. Among CMV-associated TCR beta chains, most appeared HLA-restricted in a later analysis.

For this clone: The antigen is not known.

V and J are TRBV6-1 and TRBJ1-3, with D unclear. The sequencing input was PBMCs. The receptor was derived from a girl between 2 and 10 years old in good health and CMV-seronegative. DNA for the CDR3: TGTGCCACACTAGGACTGTCATCTGGAAACACCATATATTTT. This codes for CATLGLSSGNTIYF.